A single sample is the source of the 21 T cell receptor beta chains below, sequenced in a study of T cells in Graves' hyperthyroidism and ophthalmopathy. TCR beta CDR3 sequences were amplified from RNA transcripts. HTBI primers were the set used in a first-round RT-PCR of the TCR CDR3. TCRdb itself ran the multiplex PCR reads through MiXCR, one entry per CDR3 protein. The table lists 390,000 or so distinct CDR3 sequences, roughly 15% of them singletons. Sequencing was performed on blood. Receptor source: a man between 18 and 35 years old with Graves' ophthalmopathy.

This clonotype was seen a single time. A much larger clone differs from this one at a single base, so this may be a read error. The chain recombines TRBV9 with TRBJ1-1; tentative D call: TRBD1 (6 bases). V was pared by 3 bases and J by 4 bases, with 10 bases between. The germline gives CDR1 SGDLS, CDR2 YYNGEE. The CDR3 has 13 residues. As DNA, the CDR3 is TGTGCCAGCAGCGAGATAGGGGGCACTGAAGCTTTCTTT. This sequence encodes CASSEIGGTEAFF. Filled out from reference TRBV9 and TRBJ1-1, the complete variable domain reads DSGVTQTPKHLITATGQRVTLRCSPRSGDLSVYWYQQSLDQGLQFLIQYYNGEERAKGNILERFSAQQFPDLHSELNLSSLELGDSALYFCASSEIGGTEAFFGQGTRLTVV.

In its sample, this clonotype was seen a few times. The chain has TRBV13 and TRBJ2-3; no reliable D call. Germline V gene sequence: CDR1 PRHDT, CDR2 FYEKMQ (reference sequence). The V end lost 6 bases, the J end lost 5 bases, and 18 bases lay between the germline ends. CDR3 length: 15 amino acids. This CDR3 is CASSLTLLERDTQYF. The DNA of the CDR3 is TGTGCCAGCAGTTTAACGTTGTTAGAGAGAGATACGCAGTATTTT.

The V call is TRBV7-8, the J call TRBJ1-2; D call uncertain. Trimming removed 4 bases at V and 4 bases at J, with 16 bases between. The CDR3 has 15 residues. Germline CDR1 reads SGHVS; CDR2 reads FQNEAQ. CDR3 residues: CASSSLEGPLYGYTF. CDR3 nucleotides: TGTGCCAGCAGCTCCTTGGAAGGGCCACTCTATGGCTACACCTTC.

There are many counts of this clonotype. The chain links TRBV10-2 to TRBJ2-1; D is perhaps TRBD1 (6 bases). The CDR3 totals 14 residues. Germline CDR1 WSHSY, CDR2 SAAADI. The germline V and J ends were trimmed by 7 bases and 6 bases, with 16 bases remaining between them. CDR3 in DNA: TGCGCCAGCAATGGACAGAACCCCTTCAATGAGCAGTTCTTC. Its protein product is CASNGQNPFNEQFF.

This clonotype was detected many times. V is TRBV7-2 and J is TRBJ1-4; D is unclear. The CDR3 sequence is 13 residues long. Per the germline V gene, CDR1 is SGHTA and CDR2 is FQGNSA. Trimming shortened V by 5 bases and J by 6 bases, and 10 bases separated the two germline ends. The CDR3 DNA is TGTGCCAGCAGCCCCAGGACGGATGAAAAACTGTTTTTT. This codes for CASSPRTDEKLFF.

V gene TRBV5-1 combines with J gene TRBJ1-2; no clear D gene. Germline loops: CDR1 SGHRS, CDR2 YFSETQ. The CDR3 contains 18 residues. Deletions cut 5 bases from V and 4 bases from J, with 27 bases between. The chain's CDR3 is CASSTGIIQMDSRYGYTF. DNA for the CDR3: TGCGCCAGCAGTACTGGAATCATCCAGATGGATTCGCGCTATGGCTACACCTTC.

V is TRBV19 and J is TRBJ1-5, with TRBD1 identical over 11 bases. The CDR3 consists of 16 residues. J gave up 2 bases and V 4 bases, and 4 bases lay outside the gene matches. CDR1 and CDR2 (germline): LNHDA, SQIVND (reference sequence). The CDR3 loop is CASSKDRGQGNQPQHF. DNA of the CDR3: TGTGCCAGTAGTAAGGACAGGGGGCAGGGCAATCAGCCCCAGCATTTT.

The sample holds a few counts of this clonotype. This sequence joins TRBV6-5 and TRBJ2-1; 9 nucleotides agree with TRBD2. Per germline, CDR1 MNHEY and CDR2 SVGAGI. Trimming cost V 2 bases and J 11 bases; bases outside gene matches: 7. The CDR3 consists of 14 residues. This chain's CDR3 is CASSYGLAGNQQFF. DNA for the CDR3: TGTGCCAGCAGTTACGGGCTAGCGGGAAATCAGCAGTTCTTC.

This clonotype was seen a few times. The chain recombines TRBV27 with TRBJ1-1; 7 positions match TRBD1. Germline V gives CDR1 MNHEY, CDR2 SMNVEV (reference sequence). The CDR3 length is 14 residues. The V gene end was trimmed by 3 bases and the J gene end by 5 bases; junction bases not matched to a gene: 6. This CDR3 reads CASSFSTGKTEAFF. CDR3 DNA sequence: TGTGCCAGCAGTTTCTCGACAGGGAAGACTGAAGCTTTCTTT.

This clonotype was observed a few times. The CDR3 DNA sequence: TGTGCCAGCAGCCTCCGGACTTTCACCTACAATGAGCAGTTCTTC. Protein: CASSLRTFTYNEQFF. The V call is TRBV14, the J call TRBJ2-1, with D tentatively TRBD2 (5 bases). This CDR3 region has 15 residues. V was cut by 4 bases and J by 2 bases, with 12 bases left in between. Germline V gives CDR1 SGHDN, CDR2 FVKESK.

The sample holds many counts of this clonotype. J is TRBJ2-1 and V is TRBV20-1, with 14 bases fitting TRBD2. The junction had 5 bases not matched to a gene; V was cut back by 6 bases and J by 4 bases. The CDR3 length is 15 residues. CDR1 is DFQATT, CDR2 SNEGSKA, per germline (reference sequence). Here the CDR3 reads CSAGRLAGGYNEQFF. The CDR3 DNA is TGCAGTGCCGGCAGACTAGCGGGAGGGTACAATGAGCAGTTCTTC.

This clonotype was counted many times. This sequence joins TRBV12-3 or TRBV12-4 and TRBJ1-1, with 8 positions matching TRBD1. This CDR3 contains 14 residues. The V and J ends lost 2 bases and 4 bases, in that order; junction bases with no gene match: 3. The CDR3, as DNA: TGTGCCAGCAGTTTACAGGGGGCTGCCACTGAAGCTTTCTTT. It is translated as CASSLQGAATEAFF.

This clonotype was seen at least ten times. The DNA for the CDR3 is TGTGCCAGCTCGACGGGAAGAAATCAGCCCCAGCATTTT. It translates to CASSTGRNQPQHF. This sequence joins TRBV18 and TRBJ1-5; D remains ambiguous. CDR3 size: 13 residues. V was shortened by 6 bases and J by 4 bases, with 10 bases between the two germline ends. Germline V gene sequence: CDR1 KGHSH, CDR2 LQKENI.

This rearrangement joins TRBV7-8 to TRBJ2-7; D may be TRBD1 or TRBD2 (5 bases each). The CDR3 runs to 13 residues. Trimming left V 1 base short and J 6 bases short, with 10 bases between. In germline, CDR1 is SGHVS, CDR2 FQNEAQ. CDR3 protein: CASSLGAGTEQYF. CDR3 nucleotides: TGTGCCAGCAGCTTAGGGGCAGGGACCGAGCAGTACTTC.

This clonotype has at least ten counts. This chain links TRBV11-2 with TRBJ2-7; D may correspond to TRBD1 or TRBD2 (5 bases each). CDR1 SGHAT and CDR2 FQNNGV come from the germline V gene. Trimming shortened V by 0 bases and J by 3 bases, and 15 bases separated the two germline ends. This CDR3 has 16 amino acids. The DNA for the CDR3 is TGTGCCAGCAGCTTAGACTTCAGGGTACGGGACTACGAGCAGTACTTC. This sequence encodes CASSLDFRVRDYEQYF. Full variable domain (missing parts from reference TRBV11-2 and TRBJ2-7): EAGVAQSPRYKIIEKRQSVAFWCNPISGHATLYWYQQILGQGPKLLIQFQNNGVVDDSQLPKDRFSAERLKGVDSTLKIQPAKLEDSAVYLCASSLDFRVRDYEQYFGPGTRLTVT.

This clonotype was recorded many times. The genes are TRBV30 and TRBJ1-2; no clear D. This CDR3 has 12 amino acids. Germline CDR1 GTSNPN, CDR2 SVGIG (reference sequence). Trimming took 8 bases from V and 8 from J, leaving 18 bases between them. The CDR3 sequence is CAHYPGSGGYTF. DNA for the CDR3: TGTGCCCACTATCCGGGATCTGGGGGCTACACCTTC.

This clonotype was observed many times. V usage is TRBV20-1 and J usage is TRBJ2-2; D is unclear. The ends were cut back, 0 bases at V and 2 bases at J, with 4 bases in the middle. This CDR3 has 13 amino acids. Germline V gene data show CDR1 as DFQATT and CDR2 as SNEGSKA (reference sequence). CDR3 sequence: CSARDYNTGELFF. CDR3 bases: TGCAGTGCTAGAGACTACAACACCGGGGAGCTGTTTTTT.

The CDR3 DNA follows: TGTGCCTGGATGACCTCTGGGGCCAACGTCCTGACTTTC. This encodes CAWMTSGANVLTF. The chain carries TRBV30 and TRBJ2-6, with D hard to call. The V gene lost 4 bases and the J gene lost 0 bases, with 4 bases spanning the gap. CDR1 GTSNPN and CDR2 SVGIG come from the germline V gene (reference sequence). The CDR3 length is 13 residues.

The chain couples TRBV6-1 to TRBJ1-4, with TRBD1 matching 9 bases. CDR3 length: 17 residues. Per germline, CDR1 MNHNS and CDR2 SASEGT. The trim removed 6 bases at V and 0 bases at J, leaving 8 bases unmatched. CDR3 sequence (DNA): TGTGCCAGCAGCGATGACAGGGGGGTTCCAACTAATGAAAAACTGTTTTTT. This encodes CASSDDRGVPTNEKLFF.

This clonotype was recorded at least ten times. This chain joins TRBV30 and TRBJ1-5; D gene uncertain. Trimming shortened V by 3 bases and J by 4 bases, and 10 bases separated the two germline ends. CDR3 length: 13 amino acids. Germline V gene sequence: CDR1 GTSNPN, CDR2 SVGIG (reference sequence). CDR3 loop: CAWSLQQNQPQHF. In DNA form, the CDR3 reads TGTGCCTGGAGCCTCCAGCAGAATCAGCCCCAGCATTTT.

The sample holds a few counts of this clonotype. The DNA of the CDR3 is TGTGCCAGCAGTTACGCCGGGACTAGCGGGGGGCAATGCACCGGGGAGCTGTTTTTT. It specifies CASSYAGTSGGQCTGELFF. This chain connects TRBV6-7 to TRBJ2-2, with 15 bases matching TRBD2. TRBV6-7 is identified as an open reading frame with a role that is uncertain. V shed 2 bases and J 4 bases; nucleotides not matched to a gene: 8. CDR3 length equals 19 residues.